The 15 T cell receptor beta chains in this list originate from one sample, sequenced in a study of blood T cell repertoires in COVID-19. The assay was immunoSEQ multiplex PCR, and TCRdb's table has in-frame clones only and misses some. The table lists about 300,000 clones, just under 90% of them singletons. The sequencing input was peripheral blood. The receptors shown here come from a woman in her thirties with COVID-19, enrolled during active disease.

The table lists this clone with a count of one. The chain joins TRBV7-9 to TRBJ2-1; D is unclear. CDR1 and CDR2 (germline): SEHNR, FQNEAQ (reference sequence). CDR3 length: 12 amino acids. Trimming pared 3 bases from V and 3 bases from J, leaving 3 bases between. As DNA, the CDR3 is TGTGCCAGCAGCTTCGGCTACAATGAGCAGTTCTTC. Protein: CASSFGYNEQFF.

The genes are TRBV9 and TRBJ2-2; 9 bases fit TRBD1. The CDR3 runs 14 residues. V lost 9 bases to trimming and J lost 4 bases; unmatched junction nucleotides: 7. Germline V CDR1 and CDR2: SGDLS, YYNGEE. In DNA, the CDR3 is TGTGCCACCAGACAGGGGGGTAGCACCGGGGAGCTGTTTTTT. It encodes CATRQGGSTGELFF.

This chain uses TRBV18 with TRBJ1-2; D gene ambiguous. Between the trimmed V and J ends, which lost 3 bases and 8 bases, there was a span of 13 bases. Looked up from germline, CDR1 is KGHSH and CDR2 is LQKENI. The CDR3 totals 13 residues. CDR3 in amino acids: CASSPERGNGYTF. The DNA for the CDR3 is TGTGCCAGCTCACCCGAGAGAGGGAACGGCTACACCTTC.

CDR3 protein: CASSSGTGGRNQPQHF. As DNA, the CDR3 is TGTGCCAGCAGTTCCGGGACAGGGGGGCGCAATCAGCCCCAGCATTTT. V usage is TRBV27 and J usage is TRBJ1-5; TRBD1 matches 11 bases. This CDR3 region has 16 residues. The germline CDR1 and CDR2 sequences are MNHEY and SMNVEV (reference sequence). V lost 4 bases and J lost 2; bases outside the gene matches: 4.

This chain links TRBV25-1 with TRBJ2-7, with 7 bases matching TRBD1. The J segment lost 3 bases and the V segment lost 4 bases, leaving 3 bases of the junction unmatched. This CDR3 is built from 13 residues. Germline V CDR1 and CDR2: MGHDK, SYGVNS. The CDR3, as DNA: TGTGCCAGCAGTGTGGGACAGAACTACGAGCAGTACTTC. Residues: CASSVGQNYEQYF.

Only one count was recorded for this clone. The chain recombines TRBV7-2 with TRBJ2-2; possible D gene TRBD1, 5 bases. This CDR3 comprises 17 residues. Germline CDR1 SGHTA, CDR2 FQGNSA. Trimming took off 2 bases at V and 1 base at J, with 14 bases between the two ends. In DNA, the CDR3 is TGTGCCAGCAGCTTAAGGGGCTGGACGGTGAACACCGGGGAGCTGTTTTTT. Translation: CASSLRGWTVNTGELFF. Combining the CDR3 with reference TRBV7-2 and TRBJ2-2 gives the whole variable domain GAGVSQSPSNKVTEKGKDVELRCDPISGHTALYWYRQSLGQGLEFLIYFQGNSAPDKSGLPSDRFSAERTGGSVSTLTIQRTQQEDSAVYLCASSLRGWTVNTGELFFGEGSRLTVL.

The chain joins TRBV7-3 to TRBJ1-1; D call uncertain. The CDR3 runs to 13 residues. Germline V gives CDR1 SGHTA, CDR2 FQGTGA. Trimming removed 3 bases at V and 2 bases at J, with 7 bases between. The CDR3 here is CASSFYQNTEAFF. In nucleotides, the CDR3 is TGTGCCAGCAGCTTCTATCAAAACACTGAAGCTTTCTTT.

This clone has a single count. This rearrangement joins TRBV2 to TRBJ1-3, with D possibly TRBD1 on 5 matching bases. The V gene lost 10 bases and the J gene lost 4 bases, with 14 bases spanning the gap. This CDR3 spans 13 amino acids. Looked up from germline, CDR1 is SNHLY and CDR2 is FYNNEI. DNA for the CDR3: TGTGCCACCCAAGCAGGGTTCGGAAACACCATATATTTT. This codes for CATQAGFGNTIYF.

The genes are TRBV5-1 and TRBJ1-3; no firm D call. V shed 4 bases and J shed 0 bases, with 11 bases lying between them. CDR1 is SGHRS, CDR2 YFSETQ, per germline. The CDR3 sequence is 15 residues long. CDR3 protein: CASSPGATSGNTIYF. CDR3 sequence (DNA): TGCGCCAGCAGCCCCGGAGCGACCTCTGGAAACACCATATATTTT.

Details on this clone: The junction shows a germline mismatch at one end, possibly a read error. The rearrangement links TRBV6-1 to TRBJ2-5, with 11 bases aligning to TRBD1. Germline V gene data show CDR1 as MNHNS and CDR2 as SASEGT. This CDR3 contains 15 residues. CDR3 amino acids: CPSSAGGQGGETQYF. In DNA, the CDR3 is TGTCCCAGCAGTGCGGGGGGACAGGGGGGAGAGACCCAGTACTTC.

V usage is TRBV6-5 and J usage is TRBJ2-1, with D possibly matching TRBD1 (5 bases). This CDR3 has 11 amino acids. CDR1 is MNHEY, CDR2 SVGAGI, per germline. The ends were cut back, 7 bases at V and 6 bases at J, with 7 bases in the middle. In nucleotides, the CDR3 is TGTGCCAGCACCAGGGTCAATGAGCAGTTCTTC. Translating it yields CASTRVNEQFF.

The rearrangement joins TRBV27 to TRBJ1-6; D possibly corresponds to TRBD1 (5 bases). The CDR3 spans 13 residues. The germline V and J ends were trimmed by 6 bases and 7 bases, with 10 bases remaining between them. Germline CDR1 MNHEY, CDR2 SMNVEV (reference sequence). Written as DNA, the CDR3 is TGTGCCAGCAGCATGGAGGGGAATTCACCCCTCCACTTT. Its protein product is CASSMEGNSPLHF.

This clone was picked up one time. The chain is built from TRBV10-3 and TRBJ2-4; 8 bases match TRBD2. Germline V CDR1 and CDR2: ENHRY, SYGVKD. Germline trimming cut 4 bases from V and 13 bases from J; bases unmatched to any gene: 9. This CDR3 is 13 amino acids long. The CDR3 loop is CAISGDSGTRQYF. The CDR3 region has the DNA TGTGCCATCAGTGGGGACTCCGGGACTAGACAGTACTTC.

This chain joins TRBV7-9 and TRBJ1-2, with TRBD1 matching over 10 bases. The CDR3 extends over 18 amino acids. Germline V gene sequence: CDR1 SEHNR, CDR2 FQNEAQ (reference sequence). V dropped 5 bases and J dropped 4; count of bases not matched to a gene: 16. In nucleotides, the CDR3 is TGTGCCAGCAGCCTATTGGGACAGGGGATGGGTCCCGGCTATGGCTACACCTTC. Encoded protein: CASSLLGQGMGPGYGYTF.

This chain joins TRBV30 and TRBJ2-5; possible D gene TRBD2, 7 bases. Germline V gene lookup returns CDR1 GTSNPN and CDR2 SVGIG (reference sequence). CDR3 length: 13 amino acids. The V and J ends lost 5 bases and 2 bases respectively, with 12 bases between them. The CDR3 DNA is TGTGCCTGGGGGAGGGGGACACAAGAGACCCAGTACTTC. This encodes CAWGRGTQETQYF.